This T cell receptor beta chain stems from a study of identical twins. Study results and limitations: Cord blood beta clonotypes present at high abundance carried fewer insertions; no such pattern appeared in memory repertoires.

The CDR3 runs 16 residues. V trimming: 5 bases; J trimming: 2 bases; junction bases outside the gene matches: 7. Germline CDR1 is MDHEN and CDR2 is SYDVKM. Only a few counts were recorded for this clonotype. Antigen: not known. TCRdb independently ran MiXCR on the 5' RACE reads; one entry per CDR3 protein. The sample lists 400,000 to 500,000 distinct CDR3 sequences; around a sixth were seen once. The clonotype comes from a man aged 50 or older in good health. This chain joins TRBV28 and TRBJ2-7; TRBD2 matches 12 bases. The sequencing input was naive T cells sorted from blood. CDR3 protein: CASSPALAGGAYEQYF. DNA for the CDR3: TGTGCCAGCAGTCCGGCGCTAGCGGGAGGGGCCTACGAGCAGTACTTC.